There are a few counts of the clone carrying this T cell receptor beta chain. Its antigen is not known. From the 5' RACE reads, TCRdb called clonotypes with MiXCR, one entry per CDR3 protein. The sample includes 300,000 to 350,000 distinct CDR3 sequences, approximately 13% seen only once; the top ten take 22%. CDR3 length: 14 amino acids. V shed 6 bases and J shed 6 bases, with 18 bases lying between them. CDR1 and CDR2 from the germline V gene are SGHVS and FQNEAQ. The entry originates in a study of T-cell memory formation after mild COVID-19. Study-level background: Largely donor-specific TCR clusters were found.

Whole-study findings and limits: A second wave expanding day 15 to 37 was CD4+-biased; contracting clones were balanced. Pre-infection memory showed some responding clones, and this suggested that cross-reactive memory joined.

The sequenced material came from PBMCs or a T cell subset sorted from them (not recorded which). The chain carries TRBV7-8 and TRBJ2-7, with D perhaps matching TRBD1 or TRBD2 (5 bases each). The source is a man younger than 30 who had mild COVID-19 (a few samples of this study predate the infection). Cell type and time point are not known. The DNA for the CDR3 is TGTGCCAGCAGTACCGGTGGCAGGGAGATCGAGCAGTACTTC. It specifies CASSTGGREIEQYF.